The text below deals with one T cell receptor (beta chain). Its antigen remains undetermined. Per-base quality was not reported, and no clone a single base away is much larger than it. This specimen belongs to a study of OX40 agonist ivuxolimab in advanced cancers. About the full investigation: Ivuxolimab was a fully human IgG2 agonistic monoclonal antibody targeting the costimulatory receptor OX40 (CD134). Intravenous ivuxolimab was administered to patients every 2 weeks at six dose levels: 0.01, 0.1, 0.3, 1.5, 3 and 10 mg/kg. Of the roughly 50 dose-escalation patients, hepatocellular carcinoma was present in about 20, melanoma in approximately 15, renal cell carcinoma in 9 and head and neck cancer in 9. In the dose-escalation cohort, roughly 82% of patients were male, and the mean age was around 65 years with a range of roughly 23 to 79. Patients were allowed to have had prior anti-PD-1, anti-PD-L1 or anti-CTLA-4 therapy, and approximately 40% of the dose-escalation patients had previously received checkpoint inhibitors. Partial responses occurred in three dose-escalation patients, of whom one had hepatocellular carcinoma and two had cutaneous melanoma. The point of sequencing TCRbeta in the periphery was to test whether ivuxolimab changed TCR sequence diversity and drove clonal T-cell expansion. The paper reports the monotherapy dose-escalation portion (N of about 52 patients) of the phase I ivuxolimab trial.

Beyond this particular receptor, the publication reports: Antigen specificity was not determined for the clonally expanded peripheral T cells. After ivuxolimab, CD8+ T cells had more expanded clones than CD4+ T cells on average. In partial responders in the 0.1-3.0 mg/kg groups, normalized peripheral clonal expansion was found to be among the lowest, especially among CD8+ T cells. At doses of 0.1 to 3.0 mg/kg, clonal expansion of both CD4+ and CD8+ blood T cells was observed from baseline to week 6. Low levels of normalized T-cell clonal expansion were also shown by some nonresponding patients.

To sequence the TCRbeta CDR3 region, genomic DNA was isolated from the sorted cells. The immunoSEQ Assay was used for sequencing of TCRbeta CDR3 regions. Imported from immuneACCESS, the table was reduced by TCRdb to in-frame sequences with V and J called. These copies leave out some clones; in studies compared against another copy, an unresolved V gene accounts for under half, and the cause of the remainder is not known. The sample table shows approximately 40,000 clones, and around 84% are seen once. About 15% of the sample is held by the ten biggest clonotypes. V is clipped by 6 bases and J by 4 bases, and the sequence between their germline boundaries is 13 bases long. In the germline V gene, CDR1 corresponds to ENHRY and CDR2 to SYGVKD. The CDR3 measures 14 amino acids from cysteine to phenylalanine. The only DNA kept is the CDR3, 42 bases in frame from the first base. The trial excluded patients who had a history of autoimmune disease or who were on systemic immunosuppression. Peripheral blood for TCR sequencing was collected from all dose cohorts at baseline, on cycle 4 day 1, and on cycle 7 day 1. The samples were drawn from a first-in-human, open-label, multicenter phase I dose-escalation trial of ivuxolimab. The trial enrolled adults with locally advanced or metastatic head and neck squamous cell, hepatocellular, melanoma or renal cell carcinoma. CD4+ and CD8+ T cells were sorted separately from peripheral blood before TCR sequencing.

Recombination connected TRBV10-3 to TRBJ1-5; the best D guess is TRBD1, with 6 bases matching. This TCR was sampled from an adult with an advanced solid tumor such as melanoma, head and neck, liver or kidney cancer. The sequenced sample was CD4+ or CD8+ T cells sorted from blood, obtained in a trial of the OX40 agonist ivuxolimab. CDR3 protein: CAISSTGGNQPQHF. Here is the DNA: TGTGCCATCAGCTCGACAGGCGGGAATCAGCCCCAGCATTTT.